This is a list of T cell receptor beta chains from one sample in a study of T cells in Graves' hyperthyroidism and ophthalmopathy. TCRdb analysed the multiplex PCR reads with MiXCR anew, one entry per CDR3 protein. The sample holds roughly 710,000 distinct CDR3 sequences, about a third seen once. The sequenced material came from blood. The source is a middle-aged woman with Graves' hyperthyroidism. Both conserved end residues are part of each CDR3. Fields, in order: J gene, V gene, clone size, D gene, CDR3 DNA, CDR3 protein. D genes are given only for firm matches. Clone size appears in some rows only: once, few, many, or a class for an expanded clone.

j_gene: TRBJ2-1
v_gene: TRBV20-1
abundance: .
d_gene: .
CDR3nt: TGCAGTGCTATCCGGGACTTAGAGCAGTTCTTC
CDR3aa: CSAIRDLEQFF

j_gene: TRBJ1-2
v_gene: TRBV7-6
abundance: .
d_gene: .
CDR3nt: TGTGCCAGCAGCCAAGATTACGGGGATCACTATGGCTACACCTTC
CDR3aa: CASSQDYGDHYGYTF

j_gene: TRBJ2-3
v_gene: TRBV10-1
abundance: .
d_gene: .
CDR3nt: TGCGCCAGCAGTGAAGGTCGACAGTCAAATACGCAGTATTTT
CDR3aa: CASSEGRQSNTQYF

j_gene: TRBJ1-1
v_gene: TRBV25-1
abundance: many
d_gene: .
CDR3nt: TGTGCCAGCAGTGAATATCCCATCACTGAAGCTTTCTTT
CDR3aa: CASSEYPITEAFF

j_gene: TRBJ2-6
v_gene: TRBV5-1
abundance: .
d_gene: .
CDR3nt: TGCGCCAGCAGCCAAGACCCCCCTGGCGGGGGCCATGGGGCCAACGTCCTGACTTTC
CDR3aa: CASSQDPPGGGHGANVLTF

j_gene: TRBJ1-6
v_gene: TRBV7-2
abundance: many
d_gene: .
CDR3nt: TGTGCCAGCAGCTCCTCCTCGATTAATTCACCCCTCCACTTT
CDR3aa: CASSSSSINSPLHF

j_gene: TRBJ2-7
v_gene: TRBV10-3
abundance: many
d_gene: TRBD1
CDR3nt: TGTGCCATCAGTGCCGGGACAGGCTACGAGCAGTACTTC
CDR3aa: CAISAGTGYEQYF

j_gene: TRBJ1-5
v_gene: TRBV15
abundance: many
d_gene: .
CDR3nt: TGTGCCACCAGCAGAGATATGGGGGGCGGTCAGCCCCAGCATTTT
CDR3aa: CATSRDMGGGQPQHF

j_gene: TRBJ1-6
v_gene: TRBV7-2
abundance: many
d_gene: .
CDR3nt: TGTGCCAGCAGCCCACATAATTCACCCCTCCACTTT
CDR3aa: CASSPHNSPLHF

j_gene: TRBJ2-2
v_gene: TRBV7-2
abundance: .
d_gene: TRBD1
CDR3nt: TGTGCCAGCAGCCTATTTACTGGACAGGGGCACACCGGGGAGCTGTTTTTT
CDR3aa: CASSLFTGQGHTGELFF

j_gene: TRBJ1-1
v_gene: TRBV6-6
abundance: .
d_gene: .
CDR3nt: TGTGCCAGCAATATACGGGAGAACACTGAAGCTTTCTTT
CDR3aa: CASNIRENTEAFF

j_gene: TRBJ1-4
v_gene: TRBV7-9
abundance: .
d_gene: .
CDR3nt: TGTGCCAGCAGCCAATCGGGTGGCCAGTATAATGAAAAACTGTTTTTT
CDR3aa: CASSQSGGQYNEKLFF

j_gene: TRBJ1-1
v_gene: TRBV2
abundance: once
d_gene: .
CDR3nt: TGTGCCAGCAGTTCCGGGGACTTCCGTCCTGCTGAAGCTTTCTTT
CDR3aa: CASSSGDFRPAEAFF

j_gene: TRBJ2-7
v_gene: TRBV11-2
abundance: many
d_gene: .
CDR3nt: TGTGCCAGCAGCCACTCATCGGCCTACGAGCAGTACTTC
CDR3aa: CASSHSSAYEQYF

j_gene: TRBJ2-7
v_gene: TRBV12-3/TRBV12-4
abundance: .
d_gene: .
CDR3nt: TGTGCCAGCAGGGGCCGTGACTCGTGGGTCTACGAGCAGTACTTC
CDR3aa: CASRGRDSWVYEQYF

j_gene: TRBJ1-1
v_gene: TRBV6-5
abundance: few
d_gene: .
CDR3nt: TGTGCCAGCAGTTACGACCGGGCCTTCACTAAAGCTTTCTTT
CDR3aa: CASSYDRAFTKAFF

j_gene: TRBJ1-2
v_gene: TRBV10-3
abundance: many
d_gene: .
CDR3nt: TGTGCCATCAGTGATTGGGGGAAAATCTATGGCTACACCTTC
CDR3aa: CAISDWGKIYGYTF

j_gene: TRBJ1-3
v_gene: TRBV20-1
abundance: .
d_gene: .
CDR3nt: TGCAGTGCTAGAGGCTCCGGGAAAGCCCCCTCTGGAAACACCATATATTTT
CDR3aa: CSARGSGKAPSGNTIYF

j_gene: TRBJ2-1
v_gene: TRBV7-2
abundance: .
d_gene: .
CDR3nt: TGTGCCAGCAGCCTCCCCGGTGAGCAGTTCTTC
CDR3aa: CASSLPGEQFF

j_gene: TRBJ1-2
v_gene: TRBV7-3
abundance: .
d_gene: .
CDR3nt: TGTGCCAGCAGCTTGGGCACAGGGTCATACTATGGCTACACCTTC
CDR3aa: CASSLGTGSYYGYTF

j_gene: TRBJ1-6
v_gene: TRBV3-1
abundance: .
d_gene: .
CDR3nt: TGTGCCAGCAGCCAAGGAGTAAATCGACCCCTCCACTTT
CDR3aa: CASSQGVNRPLHF

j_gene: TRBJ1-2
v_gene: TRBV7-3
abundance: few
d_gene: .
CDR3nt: TGTGCCAGCAGCGTAGCTCTTACGACCAGGGGCGCTACCTATGGCTACACCTTC
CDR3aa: CASSVALTTRGATYGYTF

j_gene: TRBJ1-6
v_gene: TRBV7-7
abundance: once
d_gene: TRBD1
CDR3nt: TGTGCTAGCAGCTTAGTACAGGGGGCATATAATTCACCCCTCCACTTT
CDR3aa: CASSLVQGAYNSPLHF

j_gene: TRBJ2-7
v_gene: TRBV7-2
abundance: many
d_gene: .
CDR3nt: TGTGCCAGCAGCTTAGGGGGGCGGACAGTCGGGGAGCAGTACTTC
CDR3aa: CASSLGGRTVGEQYF

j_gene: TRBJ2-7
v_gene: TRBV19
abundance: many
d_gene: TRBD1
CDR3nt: TGTGCCAGTAGTACACAGACAGGGTCCTACGAGCAGTACTTC
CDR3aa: CASSTQTGSYEQYF

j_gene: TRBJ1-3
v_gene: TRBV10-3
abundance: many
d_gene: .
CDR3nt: TGTGCCATCAGTGACCTCGGGACCGTTCGCTCTGGAAACACCATATATTTT
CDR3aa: CAISDLGTVRSGNTIYF

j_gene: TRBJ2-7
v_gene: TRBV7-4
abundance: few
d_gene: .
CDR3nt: TGTGCCAGCAGCCAAAGGTGGGGGTACAGCTCCTACGAGCAGTACTTC
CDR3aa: CASSQRWGYSSYEQYF

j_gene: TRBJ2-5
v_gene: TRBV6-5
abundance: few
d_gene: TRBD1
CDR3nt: TGTGCCAGCAGTTACTCCCTAATACAGGGGGCAAGAGAGACCCAGTACTTC
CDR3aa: CASSYSLIQGARETQYF

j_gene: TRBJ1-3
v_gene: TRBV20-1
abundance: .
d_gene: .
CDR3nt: TGCAGTGCTAGACGTACGTCTGGAAACACCATATATTTT
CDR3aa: CSARRTSGNTIYF

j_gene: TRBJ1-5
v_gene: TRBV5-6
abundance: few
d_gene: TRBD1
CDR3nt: TGTGCCAGCAGCTCCCGGGACAGGGCCGCCGGTCAGCCCCAGCATTTT
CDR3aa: CASSSRDRAAGQPQHF

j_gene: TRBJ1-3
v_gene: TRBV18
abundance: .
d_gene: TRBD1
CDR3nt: TGTGCCAGCTCACCTACAGGGGACAGTGGAAACACCATATATTTT
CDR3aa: CASSPTGDSGNTIYF

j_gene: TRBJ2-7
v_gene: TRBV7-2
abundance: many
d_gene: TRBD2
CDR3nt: TGTGCCAGCAGCTTAGGAGCGGCGGGGGGGCAGTACGAGCAGTACTTC
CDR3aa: CASSLGAAGGQYEQYF

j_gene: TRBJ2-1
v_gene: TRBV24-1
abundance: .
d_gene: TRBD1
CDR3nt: TGTGCCACGAGACAACGGGGACAGGGAAGGGACAATGAGCAGTTCTTC
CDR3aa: CATRQRGQGRDNEQFF

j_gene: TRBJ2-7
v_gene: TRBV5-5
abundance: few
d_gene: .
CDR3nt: TGTGCCAGCAGCTTGCTGAGGAGCTCCTACGAGCAGTACTTC
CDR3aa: CASSLLRSSYEQYF

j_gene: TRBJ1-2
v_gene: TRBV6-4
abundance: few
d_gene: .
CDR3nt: TGTGCCAGCACTCTGACCAGACAGGCGGGGGGCTACACCTTC
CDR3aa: CASTLTRQAGGYTF

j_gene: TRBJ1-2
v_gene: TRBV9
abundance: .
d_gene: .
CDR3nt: TGTGCCAGCTCCCTTACCGACCGGAGTTTCGATGGCTACATCTTC
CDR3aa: CASSLTDRSFDGYIF

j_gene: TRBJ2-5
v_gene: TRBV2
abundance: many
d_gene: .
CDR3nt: TGTGCCAGCAGGGGAGAAGTCACCCTAAAGGGAGAGACCCAGTACTTC
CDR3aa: CASRGEVTLKGETQYF

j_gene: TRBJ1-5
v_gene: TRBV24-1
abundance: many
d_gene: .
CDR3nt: TGTGCAACCACGGGCGGGAGGTATAGCAATCAGCCCCAGCATTTT
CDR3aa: CATTGGRYSNQPQHF

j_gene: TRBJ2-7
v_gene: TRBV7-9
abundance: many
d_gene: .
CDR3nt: TGTGCCAGCAGCTTATGGGGTACCTACGAGCAGTACTTC
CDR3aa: CASSLWGTYEQYF

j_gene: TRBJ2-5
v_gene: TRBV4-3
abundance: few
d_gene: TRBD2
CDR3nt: TGCGCCAGCAGCCGCGATCGTTTGGGGGGGGAAGAGACCCAGTACTTC
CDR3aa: CASSRDRLGGEETQYF

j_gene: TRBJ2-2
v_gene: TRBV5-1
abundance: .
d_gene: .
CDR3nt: TGCGCCAGCAGCTGGCTCGACAGAGGATACACCGGGGAGCTGTTTTTT
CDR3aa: CASSWLDRGYTGELFF

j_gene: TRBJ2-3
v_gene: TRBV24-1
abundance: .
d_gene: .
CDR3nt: TGTGCCACCAGTGATTTTGGCGAGGATACGCAGTATTTT
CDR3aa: CATSDFGEDTQYF

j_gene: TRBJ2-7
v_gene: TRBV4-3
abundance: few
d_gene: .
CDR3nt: TGCGCCAGCAGCCAAGATGGGGACCCCAACTACGAGCAGTACTTC
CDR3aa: CASSQDGDPNYEQYF

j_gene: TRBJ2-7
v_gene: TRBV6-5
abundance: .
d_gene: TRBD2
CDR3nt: TGTGCCAGCAGCCAAAGCGGGGTGATCTCCTACGAGCAGTACTTC
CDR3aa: CASSQSGVISYEQYF

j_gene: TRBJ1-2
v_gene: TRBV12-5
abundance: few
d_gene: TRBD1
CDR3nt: TGTGCTAGTGGACGGGACAGGCTCTATGGCTACACCTTC
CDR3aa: CASGRDRLYGYTF

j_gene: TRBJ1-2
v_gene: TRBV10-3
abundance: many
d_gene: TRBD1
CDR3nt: TGTGCCATCAGTGACCGGGGACAGGGTTTCAACTATGGCTACACCTTC
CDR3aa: CAISDRGQGFNYGYTF

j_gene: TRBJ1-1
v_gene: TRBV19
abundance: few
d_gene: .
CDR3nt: TGTGCCAGTAGTATAGGGAGGCCAGGCGGTGTGAACACTGAAGCTTTCTTT
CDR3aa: CASSIGRPGGVNTEAFF

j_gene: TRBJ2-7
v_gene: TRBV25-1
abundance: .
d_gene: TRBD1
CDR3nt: TGTGCCAGCGAGTGGGGGGACAGGGCCTACGAGCAGTACTTC
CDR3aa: CASEWGDRAYEQYF

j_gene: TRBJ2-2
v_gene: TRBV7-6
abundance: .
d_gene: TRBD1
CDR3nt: TGTGCCAGCAGCTCGAGACAGGGATACCCCGGGGAGCTGTTTTTT
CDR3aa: CASSSRQGYPGELFF

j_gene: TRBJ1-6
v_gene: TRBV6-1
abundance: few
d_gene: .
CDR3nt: TGTGCCAGCAGTGAATTCGGACCCCTCCACTTT
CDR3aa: CASSEFGPLHF

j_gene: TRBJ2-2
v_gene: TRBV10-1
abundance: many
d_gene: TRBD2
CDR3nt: TGCGCCAGCAGTGATAGAGCAGCGGGGACCGGGGAGCTGTTTTTT
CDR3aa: CASSDRAAGTGELFF

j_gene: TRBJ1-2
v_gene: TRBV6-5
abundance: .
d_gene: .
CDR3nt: TGTGCCAGCAGTTACCTGATGACCTATGGCTACACCTTC
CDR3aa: CASSYLMTYGYTF

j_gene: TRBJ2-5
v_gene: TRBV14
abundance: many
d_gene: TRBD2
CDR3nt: TGTGCCAGCAGCGTACTAGCGGGGTTTGGGGAGACCCAGTACTTC
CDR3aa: CASSVLAGFGETQYF

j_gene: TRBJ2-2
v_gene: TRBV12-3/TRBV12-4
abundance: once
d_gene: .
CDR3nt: TGTGCCAGCAGTGAAGAACATCCCGCGAACACCGGGGAGCTGTTTTTT
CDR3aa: CASSEEHPANTGELFF

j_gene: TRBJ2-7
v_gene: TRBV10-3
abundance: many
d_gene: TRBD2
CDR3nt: TGTGCCATCAGACCCGGACTAGCGGGACGATACGAGCAGTACTTC
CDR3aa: CAIRPGLAGRYEQYF

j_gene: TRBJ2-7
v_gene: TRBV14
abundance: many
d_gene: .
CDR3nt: TGTGCCAGCAGCCAAGAGCTCAGGAGCTCGTACGAGCAGTACTTC
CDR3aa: CASSQELRSSYEQYF

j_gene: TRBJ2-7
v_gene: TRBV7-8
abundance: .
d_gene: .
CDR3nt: TGTGCCAGCAGCCCCAACCGGGGCAGGAGTCCCTACGAGCAGTACTTC
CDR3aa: CASSPNRGRSPYEQYF